These 9 T cell receptor beta chains were all obtained from the same sample, sequenced in a study of blood T cell repertoires in COVID-19. The repertoire was sequenced with immunoSEQ multiplex PCR; TCRdb's copy has only in-frame clones and lacks some. The sample yields a few hundred thousand clones, around 90% seen once. Source material: peripheral blood. These receptors all come from a human donor in a cohort sampled during active COVID-19.

The count of this clone is one. The genes are TRBV4-1 and TRBJ2-7, with a possible D match to TRBD1 (5 bases). Deletions cut 1 base from V and 2 bases from J, with 12 bases between. The CDR3 runs 15 residues. Germline assignment: CDR1 MGHRA and CDR2 YSYEKL. CDR3 protein: CASSQVPQETYEQYF. DNA of the CDR3: TGCGCCAGCAGCCAAGTCCCACAGGAGACCTACGAGCAGTACTTC.

The chain links TRBV7-2 to TRBJ2-1, with D maybe TRBD1 (5 bases). The V gene's germline CDR1 is SGHTA and CDR2 FQGNSA. The germline V and J ends were trimmed by 0 bases and 4 bases, with 16 bases remaining between them. The CDR3 is 17 amino acids. CDR3: CASSLAVAGPPYNEQFF. Here the CDR3 DNA reads TGTGCCAGCAGCTTAGCGGTGGCAGGGCCGCCGTACAATGAGCAGTTCTTC.

The chain couples TRBV5-1 to TRBJ2-3; D gene unclear. This CDR3 contains 13 residues. Germline assignment: CDR1 SGHRS and CDR2 YFSETQ. Deletions cut 4 bases from V and 6 bases from J, with 12 bases between. In nucleotides, the CDR3 is TGCGCCAGCAGCCCGGAGCAAAGGGATACGCAGTATTTT. It specifies CASSPEQRDTQYF.

This chain uses TRBV9 with TRBJ1-6; 8 bases are a match to TRBD1. This CDR3 contains 15 residues. Trimming at V came to 4 bases and at J to 7 bases, leaving 7 bases not matched to a gene. Germline CDR1 is SGDLS and CDR2 is YYNGEE. This CDR3 is CASSLATGENSPLHF. The CDR3 region has the DNA TGTGCCAGCAGCCTAGCGACAGGGGAGAATTCACCCCTCCACTTT.

The chain links TRBV7-9 to TRBJ2-5; 9 nucleotides align to TRBD2. Trimming took 4 bases from V and 1 from J; bases not matched to a gene: 13. Germline V gene lookup returns CDR1 SEHNR and CDR2 FQNEAQ (reference sequence). There are 18 residues in the CDR3. CDR3 sequence reads: CASSYRQSGGFPQETQYF. CDR3 coding DNA: TGTGCCAGCAGCTATCGTCAAAGCGGGGGGTTTCCCCAAGAGACCCAGTACTTC.

The rearrangement links TRBV5-1 to TRBJ2-5; maybe TRBD1 (5 bases). The germline CDR1 and CDR2 sequences are SGHRS and YFSETQ. Trimming removed 5 bases at V and 5 bases at J, with 16 bases between. CDR3 length equals 14 residues. Here the CDR3 DNA reads TGCGCCAGCAGGTTAGCCGCCCGACAGGAGACCCAGTACTTC. Its translation is CASRLAARQETQYF. The entire variable domain, with the rest obtained from reference TRBV5-1 and TRBJ2-5, is as follows: KAGVTQTPRYLIKTRGQQVTLSCSPISGHRSVSWYQQTPGQGLQFLFEYFSETQRNKGNFPGRFSGRQFSNSRSEMNVSTLELGDSALYLCASRLAARQETQYFGPGTRLLVL.

The chain joins TRBV9 to TRBJ1-1; 7 positions agree with TRBD1. There are 16 residues in the CDR3. CDR1 and CDR2 (germline): SGDLS, YYNGEE. Trimming at V came to 4 bases and at J to 5 bases, leaving 14 bases not matched to a gene. The CDR3 nucleotides read TGTGCCAGCAGCACCGGTACGGGAACAGGGGATACTGAAGCTTTCTTT. It is translated as CASSTGTGTGDTEAFF. Full variable domain (outside the CDR3, taken from reference TRBV9 and TRBJ1-1): DSGVTQTPKHLITATGQRVTLRCSPRSGDLSVYWYQQSLDQGLQFLIQYYNGEERAKGNILERFSAQQFPDLHSELNLSSLELGDSALYFCASSTGTGTGDTEAFFGQGTRLTVV.

This clone was observed once. The chain carries TRBV10-3 and TRBJ2-5; 7 bases agree with TRBD2. The CDR3 has 14 residues. J was trimmed by 2 bases and V by 5 bases; bases with no gene match: 5. Germline V gene lookup returns CDR1 ENHRY and CDR2 SYGVKD. CDR3 DNA sequence: TGTGCCATCAGTTCTAGCGGAGCTCAAGAGACCCAGTACTTC. This sequence encodes CAISSSGAQETQYF.

This chain joins TRBV18 and TRBJ1-1; D not resolved. CDR1 is KGHSH and CDR2 is LQKENI in the germline V gene. V was cut by 3 bases and J by 1 base, with 15 bases left in between. The CDR3 runs 16 residues. CDR3 protein: CASSPPGKGGNTEAFF. Here the CDR3 DNA reads TGTGCCAGCTCACCCCCTGGGAAGGGAGGGAACACTGAAGCTTTCTTT.